This entry is about one T cell receptor (beta chain). Its antigen is not identified. The sample belongs to a study of shared clonotypes between healthy human individuals. Across the study: Three plates each covered CD4 naive and memory; CD8 naive two, CD8 memory one. Findings and limits, study-wide: As a rule, naive subsets had a larger estimated richness than memory subsets.

The CDR3 extends over 17 amino acids. CDR1 and CDR2 (germline): SGHRS, YFSETQ. The trim removed 4 bases at V and 1 base at J, leaving 12 bases unmatched. The repertoire was sequenced with immunoSEQ multiplex PCR; TCRdb's copy has only in-frame clones and lacks some. Among over 1.5 million clones listed, 98% were seen once. The sequencing sample was made of naive CD4+ T cells sorted from blood. Noted subset: CD45RA+ positively selected. V is TRBV5-1 and J is TRBJ2-3; 7 nucleotides agree with TRBD2. The TCR originated in a man aged 25 to 40 in good health. CDR3 coding DNA: TGCGCCAGCAGCCCCTACCCGGGGGGATCGGGCACAGATACGCAGTATTTT. Residues: CASSPYPGGSGTDTQYF. Full variable domain (remainder filled in from reference TRBV5-1 and TRBJ2-3): KAGVTQTPRYLIKTRGQQVTLSCSPISGHRSVSWYQQTPGQGLQFLFEYFSETQRNKGNFPGRFSGRQFSNSRSEMNVSTLELGDSALYLCASSPYPGGSGTDTQYFGPGTRLTVL.